This T cell receptor (beta chain) was retrieved from a study of T cell changes during pregnancy in multiple sclerosis. CDR1 and CDR2 from the germline V gene are MGHRA and YSYEKL. After removal of 1 base from V and 4 bases from J, the junction contained 18 bases not matched to a gene. The CDR3 length is 19 residues. Produced via immunoSEQ multiplex PCR; TCRdb's table is partial and in-frame only. This sample has some 60,000 clones, with about 89% found just once. The genes are TRBV4-1 and TRBJ2-7; 8 nucleotides agree with TRBD2. The input for sequencing was peripheral blood, taken after pregnancy. This clonotype was obtained from a female donor with multiple sclerosis, enrolled in a pregnancy study. The chain's CDR3 is CASSQVPPPRRGGFYEQYF. The DNA of the CDR3 is TGCGCCAGCAGCCAAGTCCCACCACCCCGTCGCGGGGGGTTTTACGAGCAGTACTTC.